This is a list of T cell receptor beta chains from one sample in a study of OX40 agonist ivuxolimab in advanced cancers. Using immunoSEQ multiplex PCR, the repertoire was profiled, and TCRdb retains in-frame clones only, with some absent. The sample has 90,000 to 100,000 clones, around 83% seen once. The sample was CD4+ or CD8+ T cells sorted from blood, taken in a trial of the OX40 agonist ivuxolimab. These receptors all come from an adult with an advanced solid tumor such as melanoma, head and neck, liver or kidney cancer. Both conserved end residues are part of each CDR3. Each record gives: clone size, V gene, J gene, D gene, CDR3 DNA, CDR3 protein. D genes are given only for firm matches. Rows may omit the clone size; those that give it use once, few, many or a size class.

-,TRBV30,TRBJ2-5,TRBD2,TGTGCCTGGAGTGCCCTAGCGGGAGTCCGAGAGACCCAGTACTTC,CAWSALAGVRETQYF
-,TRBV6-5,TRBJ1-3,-,TGTGCCAGCAGTTACTCGGACTACGGAAACACCATATATTTT,CASSYSDYGNTIYF
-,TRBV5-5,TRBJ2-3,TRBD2,TGTGCCAGCAGCTTATCGGGACTAGCGGGGGGTACGCAGTATTTT,CASSLSGLAGGTQYF
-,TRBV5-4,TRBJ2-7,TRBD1,TGTGCCAGCAGCCGACCCCGCTCCCCGGGACAGCCTTTCTACGAGCAGTACTTC,CASSRPRSPGQPFYEQYF
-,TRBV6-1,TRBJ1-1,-,TGTGCCAGCAGTGTGGGGGCTCGTACTGAAGCTTTCTTT,CASSVGARTEAFF
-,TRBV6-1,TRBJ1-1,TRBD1,TGTGCCAGCAGTGAAAATCCCAAGGACAGGTCGGCTTTCTTT,CASSENPKDRSAFF
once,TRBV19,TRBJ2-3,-,TGTGCCAGTAGTATTCAAAGCGGAACAACAGATACGCAGTATTTT,CASSIQSGTTDTQYF
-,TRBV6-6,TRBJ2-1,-,TGTGCCAGCAGTTACAAGATATCCTACAATGAGCAGTTCTTC,CASSYKISYNEQFF
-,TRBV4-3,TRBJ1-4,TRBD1,TGCGCCAGCAGCCAACTCCGGACAGGGGGTTCTGAAAAACTGTTTTTT,CASSQLRTGGSEKLFF
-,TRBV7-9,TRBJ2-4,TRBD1,TGTGCCAGCAGCCAGACAGGGGAACGGGGCATTCAGTACTTC,CASSQTGERGIQYF
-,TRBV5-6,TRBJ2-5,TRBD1,TGTGCCAGCAGCTCGAACCAGGGGGCTAGGGAGACCCAGTACTTC,CASSSNQGARETQYF
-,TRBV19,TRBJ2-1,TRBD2,TGTGCCAGTAGTAGAGGGCTAGCGGGGGGGATCTACAATGAGCAGTTCTTC,CASSRGLAGGIYNEQFF
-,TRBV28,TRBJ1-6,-,TGTGCCAGCAGTCTCATAGGGGACCCCGATAATTCACCCCTCCACTTT,CASSLIGDPDNSPLHF
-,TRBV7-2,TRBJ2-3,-,TGTGCCAGCAGCTTTGGTCCCCTCTCCTATAATTCGCAGTATTTT,CASSFGPLSYNSQYF
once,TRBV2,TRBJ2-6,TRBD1,TGTGCCAGCAGTGAACTAGGGACAGGGATAAAGGCCAACGTCCTGACTTTC,CASSELGTGIKANVLTF
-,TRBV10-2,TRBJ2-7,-,TGCGCCAGCAGTGGGGGGAAGGGAGGACTCGCGGGCAGCTCCTACGAGCAGTACTTC,CASSGGKGGLAGSSYEQYF
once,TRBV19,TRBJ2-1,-,TGTGCCAGTAGTATTCCGGGACTGCCTTACAATGAGCAGTTCTTC,CASSIPGLPYNEQFF
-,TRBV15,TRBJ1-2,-,TGTGCCACCAGCAGAGATCCGCGGGATGGCGGCTACACCTTC,CATSRDPRDGGYTF
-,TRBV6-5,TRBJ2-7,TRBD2,TGTGCCAGCAGTTACTCAAGAGCGGGAGCGGGGGAGCAGTACTTC,CASSYSRAGAGEQYF
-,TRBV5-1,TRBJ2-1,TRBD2,TGCGCCAGCAGCAGAGGACTAGCGGGAGAGGTAGATGAGCAGTTCTTC,CASSRGLAGEVDEQFF
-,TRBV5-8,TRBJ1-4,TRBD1,TGTGCCAGCAGCCCGGGACAGATTAATGAAAAACTGTTTTTT,CASSPGQINEKLFF
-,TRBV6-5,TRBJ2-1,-,TGTGCCAGCAGAACACAGACCTACAATGAGCAGTTCTTC,CASRTQTYNEQFF
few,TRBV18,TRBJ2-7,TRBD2,TGTGCCAGCTCACCACTGACTAGCCAAAAGGCCTACGAGCAGTACTTC,CASSPLTSQKAYEQYF
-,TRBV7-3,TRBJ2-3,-,TGTGCCAGCAGCCCAGTTGGGGGGGGCCCAACAGAGGGGCAGTATTTT,CASSPVGGGPTEGQYF
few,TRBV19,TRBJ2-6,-,TGTGCCAGTAGGAAAGCGAGGGGGGCGACTGGGGCCAACGTCCTGACTTTC,CASRKARGATGANVLTF
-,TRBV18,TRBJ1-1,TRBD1,TGTGCCAGCTCACCGGACAGGGGGATGAACACTGAAGCTTTCTTT,CASSPDRGMNTEAFF
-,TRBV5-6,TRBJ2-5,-,TGTGCCAGCAGCCAAAGGGAGACCCAGTACTTC,CASSQRETQYF
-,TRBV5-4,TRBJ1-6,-,TGTGCCAGCAGCTTACAGGGAGCCTATAATTCACCCCTCCACTTT,CASSLQGAYNSPLHF
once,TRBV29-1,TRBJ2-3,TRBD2,TGCAGCGTTGCGAATCCCCGGGGGGGCGGCACAGATACGCAGTATTTT,CSVANPRGGGTDTQYF
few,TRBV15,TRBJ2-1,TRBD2,TGTGCCACCAGCAGGCCAACTAGCGGGAGTTTCAATGAGCAGTTCTTC,CATSRPTSGSFNEQFF
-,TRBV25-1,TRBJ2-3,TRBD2,TGTGCCAGCAGTGCTAGCGGGGGGTCGGGAGATACGCAGTATTTT,CASSASGGSGDTQYF
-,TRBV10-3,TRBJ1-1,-,TGTGCCATCAAGGCAATGAACACTGAAGCTTTCTTT,CAIKAMNTEAFF
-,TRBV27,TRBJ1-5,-,TGTGCCAGCAGTCCCAGAACCGATCAGCCCCAGCATTTT,CASSPRTDQPQHF
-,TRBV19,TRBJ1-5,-,TGTGCCAGTAGTAGAAACGGACAATTGGATCAGCCCCAGCATTTT,CASSRNGQLDQPQHF
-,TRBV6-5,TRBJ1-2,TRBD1,TGTGCCAGCAGTCACCGGGACAGGAACTATGGCTACACCTTC,CASSHRDRNYGYTF
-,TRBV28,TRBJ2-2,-,TGTGCCAGCAGACAGGGCTACTCTGCCGGGGAGCTGTTTTTT,CASRQGYSAGELFF
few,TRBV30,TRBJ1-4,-,TGTGCCTGGAGTGGGGGGACATTTAGCGAAAAACTGTTTTTT,CAWSGGTFSEKLFF
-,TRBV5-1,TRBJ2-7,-,TGCGCCAGCAGCTTGGACAGGGCGACCTACGAGCAGTACTTC,CASSLDRATYEQYF
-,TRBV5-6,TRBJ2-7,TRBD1,TGTGCCAGCAGCTTAGGACAGGGGCGATCCTACGAGCAGTACTTC,CASSLGQGRSYEQYF
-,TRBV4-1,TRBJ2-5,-,TGCGCCAGCAGCCAAGCTGGAGAGACCCAGTACTTC,CASSQAGETQYF
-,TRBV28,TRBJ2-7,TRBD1,TGTGCCAGCAGTTTATTTGCGGGACAGGGCTACGAGCAGTACTTC,CASSLFAGQGYEQYF
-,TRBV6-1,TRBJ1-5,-,TGTGCCAGCAGCGTCCCCAGCAATCAGCCCCAGCATTTT,CASSVPSNQPQHF
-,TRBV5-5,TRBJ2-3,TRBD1,TGTGCCAGCAGTTTTAGGGACAGGGCAGATACGCAGTATTTT,CASSFRDRADTQYF
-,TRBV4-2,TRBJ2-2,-,TGTGCCAGCAGCCAAGGCACCAGGAACACCGGGGAGCTGTTTTTT,CASSQGTRNTGELFF
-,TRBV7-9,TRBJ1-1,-,TGTGCCAGCAGCCAGTGGACGGGGAACACTGAAGCTTTCTTT,CASSQWTGNTEAFF
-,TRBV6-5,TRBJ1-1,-,TGTGCCAGCAGCTTACAGGGAGGGGGCACTGAAGCTTTCTTT,CASSLQGGGTEAFF
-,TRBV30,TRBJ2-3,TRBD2,TGTGCCTGGAGTCCACTAGCGGGAAGTTCGTGGGATACGCAGTATTTT,CAWSPLAGSSWDTQYF
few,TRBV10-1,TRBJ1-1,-,TGCGCCAGCAGTGAGTATCCGGGGAACACTGAAGCTTTCTTT,CASSEYPGNTEAFF
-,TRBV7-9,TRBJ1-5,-,TGTGCCAGCAGCCAAGGGGCTGGGAGCAATCAGCCCCAGCATTTT,CASSQGAGSNQPQHF